Sequencing of this T cell receptor (beta chain) was carried out in a study of T cells after yellow fever vaccination. TCRdb used MiXCR to reprocess the 5' RACE reads, holding one entry per CDR3 protein. The sample contains roughly 520,000 distinct CDR3 sequences, roughly a fifth of which appear only once. J was trimmed by 7 bases and V by 5 bases; bases with no gene match: 14. The CDR3 has 16 amino acids. From germline, CDR1 is LGHDT and CDR2 YNNKEL (reference sequence). V usage is TRBV3-1 and J usage is TRBJ2-3, with 8 bases fitting TRBD1. The sequence was obtained from a young man who received the YFV17D yellow fever vaccine. The sequencing here drew on PBMCs, taken less than 25 days after the first yellow fever vaccination. The CDR3: CASSVQGEDVKYTQYF. CDR3 nucleotides: TGTGCCAGCAGCGTACAGGGGGAAGACGTTAAGTATACGCAGTATTTT.